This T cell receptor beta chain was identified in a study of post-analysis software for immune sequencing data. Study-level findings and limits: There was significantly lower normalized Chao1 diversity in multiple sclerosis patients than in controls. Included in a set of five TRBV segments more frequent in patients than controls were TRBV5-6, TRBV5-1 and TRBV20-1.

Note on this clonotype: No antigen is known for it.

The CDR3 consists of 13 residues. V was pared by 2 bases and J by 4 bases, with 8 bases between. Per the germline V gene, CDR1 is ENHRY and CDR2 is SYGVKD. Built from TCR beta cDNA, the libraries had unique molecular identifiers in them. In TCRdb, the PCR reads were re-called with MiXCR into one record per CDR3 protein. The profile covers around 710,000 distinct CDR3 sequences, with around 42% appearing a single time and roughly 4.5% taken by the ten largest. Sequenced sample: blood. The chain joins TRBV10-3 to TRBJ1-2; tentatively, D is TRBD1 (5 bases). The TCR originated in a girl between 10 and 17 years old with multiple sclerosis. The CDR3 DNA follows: TGTGCCATCAGTGAGACAGGCCTCTATGGCTACACCTTC. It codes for CAISETGLYGYTF.